This T cell receptor beta chain was profiled in a study of blood T cell repertoires in COVID-19 (dated by TCRdb to 2020 to 2021). About the study as a whole: Samples from collaborators originated in the United States, Italy and Spain and spanned both the acute and convalescent phases of COVID-19. The material from the prospective study consisted of cDNA or gDNA derived from T cells, B-cell-depleted T cells, or PBMCs. The dataset comprised deeply sampled blood TCRbeta repertoires from subjects exposed to, actively infected with, or recovered from COVID-19. The repertoires were released in a freely available public database intended as a resource for research on the immune response to SARS-CoV-2. The samples were drawn from two sources: the first 160 participants of the ongoing ImmuneRACE study, and 1,000 to 1,500 subjects contributed by 6 global collaborators. The sample metadata nearly always contained a de-identified subject ID, COVID-19 status, age in years and sex. Where available, HLA class I and class II types were taken from metadata supplied by the sample provider and were not determined by assay-based typing. Points the paper makes about the study in general: The amount of clinical and demographic metadata varied by source and participant and was provided uncurated.

In the prospective study, participants were roughly 18 to 100 years old, resided in approximately 25 geographic areas of the United States, and were enrolled through a virtual design. In the prospective study, participants were assigned to cohorts based on the clinical history participants reported in a screening survey and a study questionnaire. For ImmuneRACE Cohort 3, a participant was defined as recovered based on two consecutive negative NP/OP PCR tests, clearance by a healthcare professional, or resolution of symptoms. In the prospective study, mobile phlebotomists collected whole blood, serum and a nasopharyngeal or oropharyngeal swab from each participant. Prospective study participants could optionally give additional blood draws and questionnaires over an approximately two-month period. Before DNA extraction, blood samples from the prospective study were shipped at room temperature or frozen.

Regarding this clone: Its antigen remains unidentified. No much larger clone exists at a distance of one base, and base qualities are not known.

After removal of 11 bases from V and 4 bases from J, the junction retains 12 bases not matched to a gene. The CDR3 holds 14 amino acids from the cysteine to the phenylalanine. The read is trimmed to its CDR3 DNA, 42 bases read in frame from base 1. Reading the germline V gene gives CDR1 SNHLY and CDR2 FYNNEI. TCRbeta CDR3 regions were amplified from genomic DNA using the immunoSEQ Assay, a bias-controlled multiplex PCR. As for the authors' bioinformatics: The number of nucleated cells in each sample was estimated from the amplification of reference gene primers within the assay. To quantify the absolute abundance of each unique TCRbeta CDR3 rearrangement, sequence reads were collapsed and filtered. For each sample, productive Simpson clonality was calculated by taking the square root of Simpson's diversity index across productive rearrangements. TCRdb limited this immuneACCESS table to in-frame rearrangements with V and J called. A share of clones is missing; checked studies link under half to unresolved V genes, and the rest is unexplained. Clone size and the V and J calls come from that table; the DNA yielded D and trimming. This sample gives around 280,000 clones in total; approximately 90% of them show up just once. The ten largest clones represent 6% of the sample.

The clonotype was recovered from a woman in her 40s who had recovered from COVID-19. The sample taken for sequencing was PBMCs or T cells enriched from blood (not recorded which). The rearranged chain carries TRBV2 and TRBJ2-5, with 8 bases in between that match TRBD2. The DNA sequence follows: TGTGCCGGGGGGAGGGGACTAGAGGGAGAGACCCAGTACTTC. It encodes CAGGRGLEGETQYF.